The sequence of this TCR beta chain was determined in a study of neoadjuvant anti-PD-1 for oral cavity cancer. Study-wide context: Nivolumab at 3 mg/kg was mostly given biweekly, three to four doses, pre-surgery. Patients without progression got a fourth dose around day 43.

With V trimmed by 7 bases and J by 6 bases, 8 bases remained unmatched. This CDR3 has 14 amino acids. The V gene's germline CDR1 is SGHRS and CDR2 YFSETQ. The table came from immunoSEQ multiplex PCR; TCRdb's copy has only in-frame clones and leaves some out. Counted here are some 15,000 clones, 65% to 75% occurring once; the ten biggest clones make up over 3%. This TCR derives from a person aged 35-79 years with oral cavity squamous cell carcinoma. This sequence joins TRBV5-1 and TRBJ2-1; 9 bases agree with TRBD1. The material was PBMCs, obtained before nivolumab (anti-PD-1) treatment. The CDR3 sequence: CASRRTGDGNEQFF. The CDR3 bases are TGCGCCAGCCGCAGGACAGGGGACGGCAATGAGCAGTTCTTC.